This T cell receptor (beta chain) was sequenced for a study of T cell responses to AZD1222 COVID-19 vaccine. Study-wide points: Only 5 or 6 people who got AZD1222 tested seropositive at baseline. Nearly half of spike-specific TCRs reportedly target unmutated variant regions. Clonal diversity was possibly underestimated, and the donors were mostly white British, with more females. Repertoire sampling occurred only after the peak T cell response.

The count of this clone is one. Its antigen remains unknown. Deletions cut 2 bases from V and 1 base from J, with 14 bases between. CDR3 length: 16 amino acids. Germline V gene data show CDR1 as MGHRA and CDR2 as YSYEKL. Sequencing was performed with immunoSEQ multiplex PCR; in TCRdb, only in-frame clones are kept and a portion is missing. The table includes about 140,000 clones, around 92% detected once. This specimen consisted of peripheral blood, obtained 28 days after the second AZD1222 dose. J is TRBJ1-2 and V is TRBV4-1; D not resolved. The TCR comes from an adult who received the AZD1222 COVID-19 vaccine. CDR3 loop: CASSQRGATLNYGYTF. In DNA form, the CDR3 reads TGCGCCAGCAGCCAAAGAGGAGCTACCCTTAACTATGGCTACACCTTC.